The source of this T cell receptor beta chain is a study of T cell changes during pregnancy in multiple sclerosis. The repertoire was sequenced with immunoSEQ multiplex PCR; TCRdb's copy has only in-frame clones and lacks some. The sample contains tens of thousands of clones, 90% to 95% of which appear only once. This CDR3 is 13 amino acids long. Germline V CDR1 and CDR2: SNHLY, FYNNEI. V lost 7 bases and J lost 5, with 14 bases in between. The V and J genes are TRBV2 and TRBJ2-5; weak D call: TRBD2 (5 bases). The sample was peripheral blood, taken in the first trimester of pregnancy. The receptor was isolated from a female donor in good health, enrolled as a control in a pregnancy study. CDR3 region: CASIRGPGETQYF. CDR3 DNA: TGTGCCAGCATAAGAGGGCCGGGGGAGACCCAGTACTTC.